This T cell receptor beta chain was found in a study of cytomegalovirus exposure and HLA in healthy donors. General study points: Within an earlier analysis, most TCR beta V segments proved productive either about 87% or about 30% of the time. According to reports, the classifier identified cytomegalovirus status with high specificity and sensitivity. Follow-up analysis later connected one missense variant in DCLRE1C with trimming of TCR beta V- and J-genes. Three of the chains that were CMV-associated were confirmed in vitro to be specific for CMV antigens.

CDR1 and CDR2 from the germline V gene are SGHTA and FQGNSA. The CDR3 has 15 residues. V lost 3 bases and J lost 2, with 11 bases in between. In its sample, this clone was seen a few times. As yet, its antigen is unknown. The PCR made use of 60 Vbeta and 13 Jbeta primers. Assay used: immunoSEQ multiplex PCR; TCRdb lists only in-frame clones, some missing. The sample holds some 140,000 clones, roughly 80% seen once. Source material: PBMCs. This chain links TRBV7-2 with TRBJ1-5; unclear D gene. The origin of this receptor is a woman aged 45-60 years in good health and CMV-seropositive. For the CDR3, the DNA is TGTGCCAGCAGCTTTATTAGTTTGGGCAATCAGCCCCAGCATTTT. Protein product: CASSFISLGNQPQHF.